Listed here is a single T cell receptor beta chain. This sample is part of a study of PD-L1 blockade in urothelial cancer. Sequencing was performed with immunoSEQ multiplex PCR; in TCRdb, only in-frame clones are kept and a portion is missing. The data contain about 29,000 clones, 70% to 90% of them singletons. The material was PBMCs, obtained around atezolizumab (anti-PD-L1) treatment. The TCR originated in a man aged 50-60 years with urothelial cancer.

Here the CDR3 reads CASSMLANEQFF. DNA for the CDR3: TGCGCCAGCAGCATGCTAGCCAATGAGCAGTTCTTC. V gene TRBV5-1 combines with J gene TRBJ2-1, with a possible D match to TRBD2 (5 bases). Trimming pared 4 bases from V and 6 bases from J, leaving 8 bases between. The CDR3 totals 12 residues. Per the germline V gene, CDR1 is SGHRS and CDR2 is YFSETQ.